Listed below are T cell receptor beta chains from one sample, sequenced in a study of blood T cell repertoires in COVID-19. The data were produced by immunoSEQ multiplex PCR, yet TCRdb's version contains in-frame clones alone and is incomplete. This table has 30,000 to 45,000 clones, roughly 78% appearing once. Sequencing was performed on peripheral blood. The receptors derive from a man between 65 and 85 years old with acute or convalescent COVID-19. Each CDR3 is given with its conserved first and last residue. A D gene is named only where the DNA matches it firmly. Not every row has a clone size; where given, it reads once, few, many or a size class.

CDR3nt: TGTGCCAGCAGTAACCCAGGGGGCCTCTACGAGCAGTACTTC
CDR3aa: CASSNPGGLYEQYF
len: 14
d_gene: TRBD1
abundance: NA
j_gene: TRBJ2-7
v_gene: TRBV25-1

CDR3nt: TGTGCCTGGAGAGGACAGGGGAATCAGCCCCAGCATTTT
CDR3aa: CAWRGQGNQPQHF
len: 13
d_gene: TRBD1
abundance: NA
j_gene: TRBJ1-5
v_gene: TRBV30

CDR3nt: TGTGCCATCAGTGAGTCGAGAGGGACAGGGAGTTTCTACGAGCAGTACTTC
CDR3aa: CAISESRGTGSFYEQYF
len: 17
d_gene: TRBD1
abundance: NA
j_gene: TRBJ2-7
v_gene: TRBV10-3

CDR3nt: TGCGCCAGCAGCACACCCGGGACAGCAAACACCGGGGAGCTGTTTTTT
CDR3aa: CASSTPGTANTGELFF
len: 16
d_gene: TRBD1
abundance: NA
j_gene: TRBJ2-2
v_gene: TRBV5-1

CDR3nt: TGTGCCAGCAAGGGAGGGGGAGGGGAGACCCAGTACTTC
CDR3aa: CASKGGGGETQYF
len: 13
d_gene: NA
abundance: NA
j_gene: TRBJ2-5
v_gene: TRBV28

CDR3nt: TGCGCCAGCAGCCCGGGTCGGGGAGGTTTGGCGGGGTACACAGATACGCAGTATTTT
CDR3aa: CASSPGRGGLAGYTDTQYF
len: 19
d_gene: NA
abundance: few
j_gene: TRBJ2-3
v_gene: TRBV4-3

CDR3nt: TGTGCCAGCAGTTCTACCTCTAGCGGATTCTCCTACAATGAGCAGTTCTTC
CDR3aa: CASSSTSSGFSYNEQFF
len: 17
d_gene: TRBD2
abundance: NA
j_gene: TRBJ2-1
v_gene: TRBV28

CDR3nt: TGTGCCAGCAGTTACTGGGCAGTCTACGAGCAGTACTTC
CDR3aa: CASSYWAVYEQYF
len: 13
d_gene: NA
abundance: NA
j_gene: TRBJ2-7
v_gene: TRBV6-6

CDR3nt: TGTGCCGCGGGGGCCCGCGGGGGTAGGGGGCAAGAGACCCAGTACTTC
CDR3aa: CAAGARGGRGQETQYF
len: 16
d_gene: NA
abundance: once
j_gene: TRBJ2-5
v_gene: TRBV10-3

CDR3nt: TGTGCCAGCAGCTCGGGACTAGCGGTCAATGAGCAGTTCTTC
CDR3aa: CASSSGLAVNEQFF
len: 14
d_gene: TRBD2
abundance: once
j_gene: TRBJ2-1
v_gene: TRBV7-9

CDR3nt: TGCGCCAGCAGCCAAGACGGACAGGGGATCCTGGACACTGAAGCTTTCTTT
CDR3aa: CASSQDGQGILDTEAFF
len: 17
d_gene: TRBD1
abundance: NA
j_gene: TRBJ1-1
v_gene: TRBV4-1

CDR3nt: TGTGCCAGCAGGTCCGGGACAGGGGCTGAAAAACTGTTTTTT
CDR3aa: CASRSGTGAEKLFF
len: 14
d_gene: TRBD1
abundance: few
j_gene: TRBJ1-4
v_gene: TRBV7-9

CDR3nt: TGTGCCAGTAGCCTACTGACAGGGGGCTACAATGAGCAGTTCTTC
CDR3aa: CASSLLTGGYNEQFF
len: 15
d_gene: TRBD1
abundance: NA
j_gene: TRBJ2-1
v_gene: TRBV19

CDR3nt: TGTGCCAGCGGAACAGGGGGGCGGAACACTGAAGCTTTCTTT
CDR3aa: CASGTGGRNTEAFF
len: 14
d_gene: TRBD1
abundance: NA
j_gene: TRBJ1-1
v_gene: TRBV28

CDR3nt: TGTGCCAGCAGTGAAGGACAGGGGGGGCACACTGAAGCTTTCTTT
CDR3aa: CASSEGQGGHTEAFF
len: 15
d_gene: TRBD1
abundance: NA
j_gene: TRBJ1-1
v_gene: TRBV27

CDR3nt: TGCGCCAGCAGCCGAGACAGGGGTGAAGCTTTCTTT
CDR3aa: CASSRDRGEAFF
len: 12
d_gene: TRBD1
abundance: NA
j_gene: TRBJ1-1
v_gene: TRBV5-1

CDR3nt: TGTGCCAGCAGTTACCGGTCTGGAGGGAGCAATGAGCAGTTCTTC
CDR3aa: CASSYRSGGSNEQFF
len: 15
d_gene: NA
abundance: NA
j_gene: TRBJ2-1
v_gene: TRBV6-5

CDR3nt: TGTGCCACCAGCAGAGATTCAGGGGGGCTAGCCAAAAACATTCAGTACTTC
CDR3aa: CATSRDSGGLAKNIQYF
len: 17
d_gene: NA
abundance: NA
j_gene: TRBJ2-4
v_gene: TRBV15

CDR3nt: TGTGCCAGCAGTTACGTACAGGGGGTTGCCTACGAGCAGTACTTC
CDR3aa: CASSYVQGVAYEQYF
len: 15
d_gene: TRBD1
abundance: NA
j_gene: TRBJ2-7
v_gene: TRBV6-5

CDR3nt: TGCAGTGCTAGTGGGGGAGGACTAGCGGGAGGTAGGACCGGGGAGCTGTTTTTT
CDR3aa: CSASGGGLAGGRTGELFF
len: 18
d_gene: TRBD2
abundance: NA
j_gene: TRBJ2-2
v_gene: TRBV20-1

CDR3nt: TGTGCCAGCAGCTCCCTCAGGGGCGGACGTACTGAAGCTTTCTTT
CDR3aa: CASSSLRGGRTEAFF
len: 15
d_gene: NA
abundance: NA
j_gene: TRBJ1-1
v_gene: TRBV7-2

CDR3nt: TGCAGCACAGGACAGGGGTTCGGGGGCTACACCTTC
CDR3aa: CSTGQGFGGYTF
len: 12
d_gene: TRBD1
abundance: NA
j_gene: TRBJ1-2
v_gene: TRBV29-1

CDR3nt: TGTGCCAGCAGCTCGGTGGTTAATTCACCCCTCCACTTT
CDR3aa: CASSSVVNSPLHF
len: 13
d_gene: NA
abundance: NA
j_gene: TRBJ1-6
v_gene: TRBV5-5

CDR3nt: TGTGCCAGTAGTCTCGGACAAGGTCGTCCGCCCCAGCATTTT
CDR3aa: CASSLGQGRPPQHF
len: 14
d_gene: NA
abundance: NA
j_gene: TRBJ1-5
v_gene: TRBV19

CDR3nt: TGTGCCAGCAGCCAATACATGAACACTGAAGCTTTCTTT
CDR3aa: CASSQYMNTEAFF
len: 13
d_gene: NA
abundance: NA
j_gene: TRBJ1-1
v_gene: TRBV14

CDR3nt: TGTGCCAGCAGTGATGAGAGGGTTTATCAGCCCCAGCATTTT
CDR3aa: CASSDERVYQPQHF
len: 14
d_gene: NA
abundance: NA
j_gene: TRBJ1-5
v_gene: TRBV6-4